A single sample is the source of the 22 T cell receptor beta chains below, sequenced in a study of blood T cells in healthy people across ages. The use of a sample-barcoded 5' primer and a J-beta primer mix characterized a second PCR of roughly 7 to 11 cycles. One entry per CDR3 protein results from TCRdb running MiXCR on the 5' RACE reads. The top ten clones hold about 13% of a sample with 600,000 to 800,000 distinct CDR3 sequences, 40% to 65% of them seen once. Sequences were obtained from blood. These receptors all stem from a woman of 80 years or more in good health.

This chain joins TRBV2 and TRBJ2-5, with 11 bases fitting TRBD2. This CDR3 comprises 15 residues. V was clipped by 6 bases and J by 5 bases; unmatched bases: 8. Germline loops: CDR1 SNHLY, CDR2 FYNNEI. DNA of the CDR3: TGTGCCAGCAGCAGACTAGCGGGGTATCGGGAGACCCAGTACTTC. Residues: CASSRLAGYRETQYF.

This chain uses TRBV5-1 with TRBJ1-2; no clear D. Trimming took off 0 bases at V and 0 bases at J, with 9 bases between the two ends. Germline lookup yields CDR1 SGHRS and CDR2 YFSETQ. The CDR3 spans 15 residues. CDR3 DNA sequence: TGCGCCAGCAGCTTGGAGGCGGCAGCTAACTATGGCTACACCTTC. Amino acids: CASSLEAAANYGYTF.

The chain joins TRBV28 to TRBJ1-3; 8 bases fit TRBD1. CDR1 is MDHEN and CDR2 is SYDVKM in the germline V gene. After removal of 7 bases from V and 8 bases from J, the junction contained 10 bases not matched to a gene. CDR3 length equals 14 residues. DNA of the CDR3: TGTGCCAGCAACCTGTCAGGGGGCGGATACACCATATATTTT. Translated: CASNLSGGGYTIYF.

The chain employs TRBV7-9 and TRBJ2-1; TRBD2 aligns across 7 bases. CDR1 is SEHNR and CDR2 is FQNEAQ in the germline V gene (reference sequence). Trimming cost V 6 bases and J 8 bases; bases outside gene matches: 13. The CDR3 extends over 15 amino acids. Here the CDR3 reads CASRPPGEGSYEQFF. In DNA form, the CDR3 reads TGTGCCAGCAGACCGCCCGGGGAGGGGTCTTATGAGCAGTTCTTC.

On this clonotype: This may stem from a read error, because a much larger clone lies one nucleotide away. The chain couples TRBV7-2 to TRBJ1-2; D perhaps matches TRBD1 (5 bases). Trimming pared 6 bases from V and 3 bases from J, leaving 14 bases between. CDR3 length equals 14 residues. Germline V gene data show CDR1 as SGHTA and CDR2 as FQGNSA. CDR3 residues: CASSPNRGHYGYTF. As DNA, the CDR3 is TGTGCCAGCAGTCCGAACCGGGGACACTATGGCTACACCTTC.

The chain combines TRBV20-1 with TRBJ2-3, with D hard to call. The V end was cut by 3 bases, the J end by 3 bases, with 10 bases between. CDR3 length: 13 residues. Germline CDR1 and CDR2: DFQATT and SNEGSKA (reference sequence). CDR3 sequence reads: CSASYVPTDTQYF. CDR3 nucleotide sequence: TGCAGTGCTAGTTATGTCCCGACAGATACGCAGTATTTT.

This clonotype was observed at least ten times. The CDR3 DNA is TGCAGTGCTAGCCCCCGCGGGAGAATCTCCTACAATGAGCAGTTCTTC. As protein: CSASPRGRISYNEQFF. The rearrangement uses TRBV20-1 and TRBJ2-1, with TRBD2 identical over 7 bases. Trimming at V came to 3 bases and at J to 0 bases, leaving 8 bases not matched to a gene. Germline CDR1 is DFQATT and CDR2 is SNEGSKA (reference sequence). The CDR3 is made up of 16 amino acids.

This clonotype was detected ten times or more. The junction differs from germline at one of its ends, possibly a read error. This chain links TRBV5-1 with TRBJ2-3; the D gene is possibly TRBD2 (6 bases). CDR1 and CDR2 from the germline V gene are SGHRS and YFSETQ. This CDR3 is 14 amino acids long. The CDR3 DNA reads as TGTGCCAGCAGCTCGGCGGGATCCACAGATACGCAGTATTTT. It translates to CASSSAGSTDTQYF.

The chain links TRBV24-1 to TRBJ2-6; D remains unclear. Germline CDR1 and CDR2: KGHDR and SFDVKD. V was clipped by 2 bases and J by 4 bases, with 2 bases between them. This CDR3 comprises 13 residues. CDR3 sequence (DNA): TGTGCCACCAGTGATTCCGGGGCCAACGTCCTGACTTTC. It specifies CATSDSGANVLTF.

The rearrangement joins TRBV21-1 to TRBJ2-5. TRBJ2-7 explains the end of the DNA better; the J call may be wrong. TRBV21-1 is recorded as a pseudogene. This CDR3 is 12 amino acids long. The CDR3 spells CASSSKGNEQYF. CDR3 DNA sequence: TGTGCCAGCAGCTCAAAGGGTAACGAGCAGTACTTC.

The rearrangement uses TRBV20-1 and TRBJ2-5, with 11 bases that match TRBD2. Germline V CDR1 and CDR2: DFQATT, SNEGSKA (reference sequence). CDR3 length equals 15 residues. V lost 7 bases to trimming and J lost 11 bases; unmatched junction nucleotides: 18. The CDR3 DNA reads as TGCAGTGTTGGGACTAGCGGAACCTCCTGCAATGAGCAGTACTTC. Translated: CSVGTSGTSCNEQYF.

This clonotype was recorded once. The CDR3 loop is CASSRRQPGPGQETQYF. The DNA of the CDR3 is TGTGCCAGCAGTCGACGACAACCCGGTCCGGGCCAAGAGACCCAGTACTTC. The V gene is TRBV28, the J gene TRBJ2-5; D is undetermined. The CDR3 extends over 17 amino acids. Deletions cut 5 bases from V and 1 base from J, with 20 bases between. Germline V gene sequence: CDR1 MDHEN, CDR2 SYDVKM. Together with reference TRBV28 and TRBJ2-5, the CDR3 gives the full variable domain: DVKVTQSSRYLVKRTGEKVFLECVQDMDHENMFWYRQDPGLGLRLIYFSYDVKMKEKGDIPEGYSVSREKKERFSLILESASTNQTSMYLCASSRRQPGPGQETQYFGPGTRLLVL.

The chain recombines TRBV10-1 with TRBJ2-7; 12 bases map to TRBD2. J was trimmed by 7 bases and V by 0 bases; bases with no gene match: 10. The germline CDR1 and CDR2 sequences are WNHNN and SYGVQD (reference sequence). The CDR3 spans 17 residues. CDR3 protein: CASSESSRLAGASEQYF. In nucleotides, the CDR3 is TGCGCCAGCAGTGAGTCTTCTCGACTAGCGGGAGCTAGTGAGCAGTACTTC.

This clonotype has at least ten counts. This chain connects TRBV27 to TRBJ1-1; 11 nucleotides match TRBD1. Trimming took 5 bases from V and 6 from J; bases not matched to a gene: 8. From germline, CDR1 is MNHEY and CDR2 SMNVEV (reference sequence). The CDR3 sequence is 15 residues long. The CDR3 DNA is TGTGCCAGCAGTCCCAGGACAGGGGGCCTCTCTGAAGCTTTCTTT. Its protein product is CASSPRTGGLSEAFF.

This clonotype was detected many times. CDR3 coding DNA: TGTGCCAGCAGCTTAGGTGGCGCGGGGGTTAGTGAGCAGTTCTTC. It codes for CASSLGGAGVSEQFF. J is TRBJ2-1 and V is TRBV7-2; 7 bases map to TRBD2. The CDR3 runs 15 residues. V shed 1 base and J 9 bases; nucleotides not matched to a gene: 9. Germline CDR1 and CDR2: SGHTA and FQGNSA.

J is TRBJ2-7 and V is TRBV28; 10 nucleotides match TRBD2. Unmatched junction bases numbered 23, after V lost 5 bases and J lost 7 bases. The CDR3 sequence is 19 residues long. CDR1 is MDHEN and CDR2 is SYDVKM in the germline V gene. The CDR3 region is CASSPPPFPSGSTTWEQYF. CDR3 nucleotides: TGTGCCAGCAGTCCCCCACCATTCCCTAGCGGGAGTACGACTTGGGAGCAGTACTTC.

The gene calls are TRBV6-1 and TRBJ2-7; tentative D call: TRBD1 (6 bases). Germline V gene lookup returns CDR1 MNHNS and CDR2 SASEGT. The CDR3 contains 11 residues. V was clipped by 6 bases and J by 12 bases, with 15 bases between them. CDR3 nucleotides: TGTGCCAGCAGCACGACAGGATCTATGTACTTC. This gives the protein CASSTTGSMYF.

V and J are TRBV20-1 and TRBJ2-5; 7 bases agree with TRBD2. Unmatched junction bases numbered 10, after V lost 8 bases and J lost 1 base. This CDR3 is built from 14 residues. Germline CDR1 is DFQATT and CDR2 is SNEGSKA (reference sequence). Here the CDR3 DNA reads TGCAGTAGCCGGGGCGGGAGCATCCAAGAGACCCAGTACTTC. Protein: CSSRGGSIQETQYF.

This rearrangement joins TRBV10-3 to TRBJ1-2; D ambiguous. V was clipped by 3 bases and J by 1 base, with 6 bases between them. The CDR3 sequence is 13 residues long. The V gene's germline CDR1 is ENHRY and CDR2 SYGVKD. CDR3: CAISEKINYGYTF. CDR3 DNA: TGTGCCATCAGTGAAAAGATTAACTATGGCTACACCTTC.

This clonotype was detected many times. The V and J genes are TRBV7-3 and TRBJ1-1; TRBD1 agrees at 9 bases. Looked up from germline, CDR1 is SGHTA and CDR2 is FQGTGA. This CDR3 comprises 18 residues. The junction had 18 bases not matched to a gene; V was cut back by 6 bases and J by 4 bases. The CDR3 here is CASSYQGTGKMSATEAFF. CDR3 nucleotides: TGTGCCAGCAGTTATCAGGGGACAGGGAAAATGTCAGCCACTGAAGCTTTCTTT.

This chain joins TRBV20-1 and TRBJ2-1; TRBD2 might be the D (5 bases). The V end lost 0 bases, the J end lost 6 bases, and 12 bases lay between the germline ends. This CDR3 has 14 residues. The germline gives CDR1 DFQATT, CDR2 SNEGSKA (reference sequence). CDR3 in DNA: TGCAGTGCTAGAGATCCTAGCAGACCCAATGAGCAGTTCTTC. This gives the protein CSARDPSRPNEQFF.

About this clonotype: This may arise from a read error, as a much more abundant clone is one base away. V and J are TRBV28 and TRBJ2-5; 8 nucleotides align to TRBD1. CDR3 size: 14 residues. V gave up 5 bases and J gave up 11 bases; unmatched junction bases: 13. Germline V lookup: CDR1 MDHEN, CDR2 SYDVKM. CDR3 in DNA: TGTGCCAGCAGTCGACAGGGGACGTCCTACAAGCAGTACTTC. It is translated as CASSRQGTSYKQYF.